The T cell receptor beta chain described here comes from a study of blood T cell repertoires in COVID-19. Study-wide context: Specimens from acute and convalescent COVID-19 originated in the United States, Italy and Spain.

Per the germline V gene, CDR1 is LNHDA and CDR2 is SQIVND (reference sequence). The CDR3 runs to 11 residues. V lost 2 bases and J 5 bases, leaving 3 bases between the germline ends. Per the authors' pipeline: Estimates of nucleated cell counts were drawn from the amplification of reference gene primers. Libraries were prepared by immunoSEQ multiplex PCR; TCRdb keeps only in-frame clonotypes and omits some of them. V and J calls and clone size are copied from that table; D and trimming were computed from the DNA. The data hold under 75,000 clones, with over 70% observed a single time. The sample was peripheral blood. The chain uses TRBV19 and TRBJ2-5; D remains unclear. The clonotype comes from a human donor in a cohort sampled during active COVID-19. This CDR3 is CASSIRETQYF. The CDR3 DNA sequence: TGTGCCAGTAGTATACGGGAGACCCAGTACTTC. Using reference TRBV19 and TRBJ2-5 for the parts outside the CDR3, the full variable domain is DGGITQSPKYLFRKEGQNVTLSCEQNLNHDAMYWYRQDPGQGLRLIYYSQIVNDFQKGDIAEGYSVSREKKESFPLTVTSAQKNPTAFYLCASSIRETQYFGPGTRLLVL.